This paragraph covers one T cell receptor beta chain sequence. Methods used by the authors: Estimates of nucleated cell counts were drawn from the amplification of reference gene primers. Profiled with immunoSEQ multiplex PCR; TCRdb holds only in-frame clones, not every one. Clone size and the V and J calls come from that table; the DNA yielded D and trimming. The sample contains 240,000 or so clones, roughly nine tenths of which appear only once. The entry originates in a study of blood T cell repertoires in COVID-19. Across the whole study: The cDNA or gDNA used as material had been derived from T cells, B-cell-depleted T cells, or PBMCs.

This receptor was identified in a man aged 55 to 70 who had recovered from COVID-19. Sequencing input: peripheral blood.

The CDR3 loop reads CSAEGQGGNEQFF. The CDR3 DNA is TGCAGCGCCGAGGGACAGGGGGGCAATGAGCAGTTCTTC. V is TRBV29-1 and J is TRBJ2-1; 11 bases map to TRBD1. Germline values: CDR1 SQVTM, CDR2 ANQGSEA. CDR3 length: 13 residues. V trimming: 7 bases; J trimming: 6 bases; junction bases outside the gene matches: 5.